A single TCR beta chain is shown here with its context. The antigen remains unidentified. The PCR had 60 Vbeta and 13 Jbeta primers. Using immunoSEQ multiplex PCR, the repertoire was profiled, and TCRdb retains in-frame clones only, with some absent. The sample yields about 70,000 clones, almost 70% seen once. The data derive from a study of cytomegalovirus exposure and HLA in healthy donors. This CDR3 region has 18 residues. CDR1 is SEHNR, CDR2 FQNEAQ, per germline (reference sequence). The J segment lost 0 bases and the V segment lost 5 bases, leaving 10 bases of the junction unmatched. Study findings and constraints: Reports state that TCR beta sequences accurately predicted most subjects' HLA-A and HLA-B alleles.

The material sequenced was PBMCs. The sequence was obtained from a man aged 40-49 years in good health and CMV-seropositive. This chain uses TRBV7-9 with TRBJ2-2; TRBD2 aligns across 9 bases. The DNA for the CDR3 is TGTGCCAGCAGCCCCGATCCCGGGACTAGCTCGAACACCGGGGAGCTGTTTTTT. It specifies CASSPDPGTSSNTGELFF. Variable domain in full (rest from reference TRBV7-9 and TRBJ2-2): DTGVSQNPRHKITKRGQNVTFRCDPISEHNRLYWYRQTLGQGPEFLTYFQNEAQLEKSRLLSDRFSAERPKGSFSTLEIQRTEQGDSAMYLCASSPDPGTSSNTGELFFGEGSRLTVL.